The sequence of this TCR beta chain was determined in a study of Ad26.COV2.S vaccination and SARS-CoV-2 variants. Sequenced by immunoSEQ multiplex PCR; TCRdb stores in-frame clones only, minus some. This repertoire shows about 350,000 clones, about nine tenths found once; its top ten account for around 6.6%. Germline V gene lookup returns CDR1 SGDLS and CDR2 YYNGEE. The CDR3 loop spans 17 amino acids. After removal of 4 bases from V and 2 bases from J, the junction contained 10 bases not matched to a gene. The treatment: 19 received Ad26.COV2.S at low or high dose, single or two shots; 5 received placebo; per-sample allocation not given. Sampling happened 63 days after the first vaccine or placebo injection. Donor was an adult aged 18-55 years in Boston.

The rearrangement joins TRBV9 to TRBJ1-3, with 9 bases fitting TRBD1. The TCR was taken from a person aged 18-60 years who received the Ad26.COV2.S COVID-19 vaccine or a placebo. The source material was peripheral blood, sampled in a trial of Ad26.COV2.S vaccine versus placebo. The DNA for the CDR3 is TGTGCCAGCAGCCCCCGGGACAGGGTTAGGACTGGAAACACCATATATTTT. The encoded protein is CASSPRDRVRTGNTIYF. The whole variable domain, remainder taken from reference TRBV9 and TRBJ1-3, is DSGVTQTPKHLITATGQRVTLRCSPRSGDLSVYWYQQSLDQGLQFLIQYYNGEERAKGNILERFSAQQFPDLHSELNLSSLELGDSALYFCASSPRDRVRTGNTIYFGEGSWLTVV.